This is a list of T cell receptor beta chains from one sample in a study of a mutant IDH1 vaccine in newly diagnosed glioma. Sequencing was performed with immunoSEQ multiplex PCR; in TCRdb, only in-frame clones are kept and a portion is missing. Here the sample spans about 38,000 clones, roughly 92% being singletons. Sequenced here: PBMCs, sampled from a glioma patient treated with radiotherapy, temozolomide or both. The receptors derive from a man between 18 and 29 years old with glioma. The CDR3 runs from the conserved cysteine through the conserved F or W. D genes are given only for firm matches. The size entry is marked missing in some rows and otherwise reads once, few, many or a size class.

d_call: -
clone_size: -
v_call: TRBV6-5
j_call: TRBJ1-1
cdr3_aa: CASSYDPETRNEAFF
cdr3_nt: TGTGCCAGCAGCTATGACCCGGAGACTCGTAATGAAGCTTTCTTT

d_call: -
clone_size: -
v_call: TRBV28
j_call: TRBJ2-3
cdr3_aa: CASSFGAESTDTQYF
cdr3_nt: TGTGCCAGCAGTTTCGGGGCGGAGAGCACAGATACGCAGTATTTT

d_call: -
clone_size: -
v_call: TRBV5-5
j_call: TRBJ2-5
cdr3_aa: CASSPRAGEAQETQYF
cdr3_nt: TGTGCCAGCAGCCCCCGCGCGGGTGAGGCCCAAGAGACCCAGTACTTC

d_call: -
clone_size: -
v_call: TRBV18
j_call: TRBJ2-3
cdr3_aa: CASSLTDTQYF
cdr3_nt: TGTGCCAGCTCACTCACAGATACGCAGTATTTT

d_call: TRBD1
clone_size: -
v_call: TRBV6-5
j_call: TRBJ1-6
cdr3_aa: CASSYQGQGNSPLHF
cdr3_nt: TGTGCCAGCAGTTACCAGGGACAGGGGAATTCACCCCTCCACTTT

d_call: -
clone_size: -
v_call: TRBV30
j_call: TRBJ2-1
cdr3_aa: CAWSSYFNEQFF
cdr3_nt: TGTGCCTGGAGCTCCTACTTCAATGAGCAGTTCTTC

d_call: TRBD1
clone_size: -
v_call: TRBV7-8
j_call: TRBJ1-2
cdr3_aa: CASSFRDRGPYGYTF
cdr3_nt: TGTGCCAGCAGCTTCCGGGACAGGGGGCCATATGGCTACACCTTC

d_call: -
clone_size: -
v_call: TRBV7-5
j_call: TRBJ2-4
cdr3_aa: CARNRGAKNIQYF
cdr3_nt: TGTGCCAGAAATCGGGGGGCCAAAAACATTCAGTACTTC

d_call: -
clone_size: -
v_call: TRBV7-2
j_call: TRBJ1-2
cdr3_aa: CASSRDRTNYGYTF
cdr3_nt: TGTGCCAGCAGCCGAGACAGGACTAACTATGGCTACACCTTC

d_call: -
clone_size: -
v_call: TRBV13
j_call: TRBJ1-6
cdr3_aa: CASSLFGGGNSPLHF
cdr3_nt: TGTGCCAGCAGCTTATTCGGGGGAGGGAATTCACCCCTCCACTTT

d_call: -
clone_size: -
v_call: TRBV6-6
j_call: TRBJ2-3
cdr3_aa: CASSYPVRDGDTQYF
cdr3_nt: TGTGCCAGCAGTTACCCCGTACGAGATGGGGATACGCAGTATTTT

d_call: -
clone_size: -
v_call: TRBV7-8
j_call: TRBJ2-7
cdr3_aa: CASSLMEGLDEQYF
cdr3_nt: TGTGCCAGCAGCTTAATGGAGGGTTTGGACGAGCAGTACTTC

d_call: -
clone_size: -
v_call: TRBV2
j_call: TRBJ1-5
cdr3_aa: CASRGQLQQPQHF
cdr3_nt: TGTGCCAGCAGAGGACAGTTACAACAGCCCCAGCATTTT

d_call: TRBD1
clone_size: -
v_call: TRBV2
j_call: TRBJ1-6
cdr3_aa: CASSRQGDNSPLHF
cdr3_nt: TGTGCCAGCAGCAGACAGGGTGATAATTCACCCCTCCACTTT

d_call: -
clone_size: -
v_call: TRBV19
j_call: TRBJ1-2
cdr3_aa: CASSRAGDYNYGYTF
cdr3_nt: TGTGCCAGTAGTAGAGCGGGCGACTACAACTATGGCTACACCTTC

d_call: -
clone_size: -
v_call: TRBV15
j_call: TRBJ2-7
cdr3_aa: CATSREGSLNIEQYF
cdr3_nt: TGTGCCACCAGCAGAGAGGGCAGCCTCAACATCGAGCAGTACTTC

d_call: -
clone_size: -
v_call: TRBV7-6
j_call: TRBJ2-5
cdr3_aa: CASSLGTARFGETQYF
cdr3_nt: TGTGCCAGCAGCTTAGGGACCGCCAGATTCGGAGAGACCCAGTACTTC

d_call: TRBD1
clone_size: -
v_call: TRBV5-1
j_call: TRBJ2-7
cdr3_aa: CASSLEGTGWDEQYF
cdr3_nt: TGCGCCAGCAGCTTGGAGGGGACAGGGTGGGACGAGCAGTACTTC

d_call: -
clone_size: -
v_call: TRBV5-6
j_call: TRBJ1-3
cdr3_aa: CASSLDGWASGNTIYF
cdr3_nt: TGTGCCAGCAGCCTGGACGGATGGGCCTCTGGAAACACCATATATTTT

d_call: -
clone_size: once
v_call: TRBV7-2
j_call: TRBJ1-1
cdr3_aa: CASSFTTGGGTEAFF
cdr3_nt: TGTGCCAGCAGCTTTACGACAGGTGGTGGGACTGAAGCTTTCTTT

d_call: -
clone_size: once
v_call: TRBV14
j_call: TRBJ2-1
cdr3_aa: CASSQDPGSYEQFF
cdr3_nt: TGTGCCAGCAGCCAAGACCCCGGATCCTATGAGCAGTTCTTC